Listed here are 29 T cell receptor beta chains from one sample, sequenced in a study of glioma-infiltrating T cells after dendritic cell vaccination. Some clones are missing from TCRdb's copy, which holds only in-frame ones; the method was immunoSEQ multiplex PCR. The data show tens of thousands of clones, roughly 85% seen once. As for time point: after dendritic cell vaccination, including at tumor progression/relapse. The sequences come from blood, collected after dendritic cell vaccination. These receptors all come from a human donor with glioblastoma.

The V gene is TRBV27, the J gene TRBJ2-5; 12 positions agree with TRBD2. Germline-derived CDR1 and CDR2 are MNHEY and SMNVEV (reference sequence). The CDR3 consists of 15 residues. V shed 7 bases and J 4 bases; nucleotides not matched to a gene: 7. The CDR3 nucleotides are TGTGCCAGCACTCTAGCGGGGGGGTCTGGAGAGACCCAGTACTTC. The encoded protein is CASTLAGGSGETQYF.

The rearrangement joins TRBV15 to TRBJ2-7; no reliable D call. Germline V gene data show CDR1 as LNHNV and CDR2 as YYDKDF (reference sequence). The V end was cut by 4 bases, the J end by 5 bases, with 6 bases between. The CDR3 is 11 residues long. The chain's CDR3 is CATSTGDEQYF. DNA for the CDR3: TGTGCCACCAGCACGGGTGACGAGCAGTACTTC. Complete variable domain (other parts from reference TRBV15 and TRBJ2-7): DAMVIQNPRYQVTQFGKPVTLSCSQTLNHNVMYWYQQKSSQAPKLLFHYYDKDFNNEADTPDNFQSRRPNTSFCFLDIRSPGLGDTAMYLCATSTGDEQYFGPGTRLTVT.

This chain links TRBV7-9 with TRBJ1-2; 8 bases are a match to TRBD1. This CDR3 comprises 16 residues. CDR1 is SEHNR and CDR2 is FQNEAQ in the germline V gene (reference sequence). The V segment lost 2 bases and the J segment 5 bases; nucleotides outside the gene matches: 10. The CDR3 loop reads CASSLLSGQGRYGYTF. In DNA form, the CDR3 reads TGTGCCAGCAGCTTATTGAGCGGACAGGGAAGATATGGCTACACCTTC.

The chain uses TRBV27 and TRBJ2-7, with a tentative D call TRBD2 (5 bases). V lost 2 bases and J lost 0, with 11 bases in between. CDR3 length equals 15 residues. Looked up from germline, CDR1 is MNHEY and CDR2 is SMNVEV (reference sequence). The CDR3 region is CASSLGRVYSYEQYF. CDR3 DNA: TGTGCCAGCAGTTTAGGGCGGGTATACTCCTACGAGCAGTACTTC.

This clone appeared a single time. J is TRBJ2-4 and V is TRBV5-4, with 7 positions matching TRBD1. Trimming took 2 bases from V and 6 from J; bases not matched to a gene: 5. CDR1 SGHNT and CDR2 YYREEE come from the germline V gene (reference sequence). This CDR3 contains 14 residues. The CDR3 spells CASSFAGGGNIQYF. The CDR3, as DNA: TGTGCCAGCAGCTTTGCAGGGGGTGGAAACATTCAGTACTTC.

This clone was seen just once. The J gene is TRBJ2-5, the V gene TRBV5-6, with 11 bases identical to TRBD1. The CDR3 is made up of 17 amino acids. Germline V CDR1 and CDR2: SGHDT, YYEEEE. Trimming at V came to 4 bases and at J to 3 bases, leaving 11 bases not matched to a gene. CDR3 residues: CASSQDRGRLTEETQYF. CDR3 DNA sequence: TGTGCCAGCAGCCAGGACAGGGGGCGCCTAACCGAAGAGACCCAGTACTTC.

V and J are TRBV18 and TRBJ1-2; 8 bases agree with TRBD1. Germline trimming cut 1 base from V and 0 bases from J; bases unmatched to any gene: 4. Looked up from germline, CDR1 is KGHSH and CDR2 is LQKENI. This CDR3 contains 16 residues. For the CDR3, the DNA is TGTGCCAGCTCACCACGGGACAGGTTTACTAACTATGGCTACACCTTC. Protein sequence: CASSPRDRFTNYGYTF. The complete variable domain, with remaining parts taken from reference TRBV18 and TRBJ1-2, reads NAGVMQNPRHLVRRRGQEARLRCSPMKGHSHVYWYRQLPEEGLKFMVYLQKENIIDESGMPKERFSAEFPKEGPSILRIQQVVRGDSAAYFCASSPRDRFTNYGYTFGSGTRLTVV.

In this sample, this clone turned up once. The chain carries TRBV5-4 and TRBJ2-7; 15 nucleotides line up with TRBD2. Germline V gives CDR1 SGHNT, CDR2 YYREEE (reference sequence). The CDR3 has 17 residues. V lost 4 bases, J lost 5 bases, and 10 bases stayed unmatched. The CDR3 bases are TGTGCCAGCAGCCCGCGCGGGACTAGCGGGAGGAACAACGAGCAGTACTTC. It yields the protein CASSPRGTSGRNNEQYF.

The genes are TRBV7-2 and TRBJ1-4; D unresolved. V shed 5 bases and J shed 4 bases, with 11 bases lying between them. The germline V gene has CDR1 SGHTA and CDR2 FQGNSA. There are 14 residues in the CDR3. The CDR3 DNA reads TGTGCCAGCAGCCCGAACAGATTTAATGAAAAACTGTTTTTT. The encoded protein is CASSPNRFNEKLFF.

The rearrangement links TRBV13 to TRBJ2-1; 12 bases line up with TRBD1. This CDR3 contains 17 residues. With 2 bases clipped from V and 8 bases from J, the junction kept 10 bases outside the gene matches. Germline CDR1 reads PRHDT; CDR2 reads FYEKMQ (reference sequence). CDR3 residues: CASSLMGGQGAVDEQFF. DNA of the CDR3: TGTGCCAGCAGCTTAATGGGGGGACAGGGGGCGGTCGATGAGCAGTTCTTC.

The rearrangement links TRBV4-3 to TRBJ1-1; TRBD1 aligns across 8 bases. The CDR3 has 15 amino acids. With V trimmed by 0 bases and J by 8 bases, 8 bases remained unmatched. Per germline, CDR1 LGHNA and CDR2 YSLEER. CDR3 sequence reads: CASSQEWTGMPEAFF. The DNA for the CDR3 is TGCGCCAGCAGCCAAGAGTGGACAGGGATGCCCGAAGCTTTCTTT.

V and J are TRBV9 and TRBJ2-6; the match to TRBD2 covers 7 bases. The CDR3 is made up of 15 amino acids. Trimming removed 6 bases from V and 4 bases from J; junction bases left unmatched: 7. From germline, CDR1 is SGDLS and CDR2 YYNGEE. CDR3 amino acids: CASIGLAEGANVLTF. The DNA for the CDR3 is TGTGCCAGCATCGGGCTAGCGGAAGGGGCCAACGTCCTGACTTTC.

This chain connects TRBV19 to TRBJ1-5; 7 nucleotides match TRBD1. With V trimmed by 4 bases and J by 0 bases, 15 bases remained unmatched. The CDR3 has 19 residues. CDR1 is LNHDA and CDR2 is SQIVND in the germline V gene (reference sequence). This CDR3 is CASSTHRGLVLFSNQPQHF. As DNA, the CDR3 is TGTGCCAGTAGTACCCACAGGGGTCTGGTTCTTTTTAGCAATCAGCCCCAGCATTTT.

This clone rates as medium-sized. The chain recombines TRBV6-4 with TRBJ2-2; 10 bases agree with TRBD2. CDR1 is MRHNA and CDR2 is SNTAGT in the germline V gene. J lost 5 bases, V lost 6 bases, and 6 bases had no gene match. The CDR3 loop spans 15 amino acids. The CDR3 DNA reads as TGTGCCAGCAGCCGACTAGCGGGCGAGACCGGGGAGCTGTTTTTT. This sequence encodes CASSRLAGETGELFF.

The chain employs TRBV7-3 and TRBJ2-2; TRBD2 agrees at 14 bases. J was trimmed by 4 bases and V by 3 bases; bases with no gene match: 10. The CDR3 totals 19 residues. Germline V gives CDR1 SGHTA, CDR2 FQGTGA. For the CDR3, the DNA is TGTGCCAGCAGCTTCTCGGGACTAGCGGGAGAGAGTTCCACCGGGGAGCTGTTTTTT. It encodes CASSFSGLAGESSTGELFF.

V is TRBV29-1 and J is TRBJ2-3; D perhaps matches TRBD1 (6 bases). Germline values: CDR1 SQVTM, CDR2 ANQGSEA. There are 14 residues in the CDR3. The V and J ends lost 4 bases and 6 bases respectively, with 17 bases between them. The CDR3 sequence: CSVGGVNRVDTQYF. CDR3 in DNA: TGCAGCGTTGGAGGCGTAAACAGGGTGGATACGCAGTATTTT.

This chain links TRBV18 with TRBJ1-2; D perhaps matches TRBD1 (6 bases). The CDR3 contains 14 residues. CDR1 KGHSH and CDR2 LQKENI come from the germline V gene. Trimming shortened V by 2 bases and J by 8 bases, and 15 bases separated the two germline ends. The CDR3: CASSPIQGLVGYTF. The CDR3, as DNA: TGTGCCAGCTCACCAATACAGGGCCTTGTGGGCTACACCTTC.

The chain uses TRBV2 and TRBJ2-7; 9 positions agree with TRBD2. Germline lookup yields CDR1 SNHLY and CDR2 FYNNEI. This CDR3 comprises 15 residues. Trimming removed 1 base from V and 3 bases from J; junction bases left unmatched: 4. CDR3 amino acids: CASSEESGRFYEQYF. Here the CDR3 DNA reads TGTGCCAGCAGTGAAGAGAGCGGGAGGTTCTACGAGCAGTACTTC.

The chain carries TRBV2 and TRBJ1-1, with a weak D call TRBD1 (6 bases). In germline, CDR1 is SNHLY, CDR2 FYNNEI. The CDR3 consists of 15 residues. The germline V and J ends were trimmed by 4 bases and 2 bases, with 14 bases remaining between them. The CDR3 protein is CASSAQQGGNTEAFF. CDR3 coding DNA: TGTGCCAGCAGTGCCCAACAGGGCGGAAACACTGAAGCTTTCTTT.

This chain joins TRBV5-1 and TRBJ2-2; TRBD2 aligns across 14 bases. V lost 4 bases to trimming and J lost 3 bases; unmatched junction nucleotides: 5. Germline CDR1 reads SGHRS; CDR2 reads YFSETQ. There are 17 residues in the CDR3. The CDR3 DNA sequence: TGCGCCAGCAGCCCGGGACTAGCGGGAGAGTACACCGGGGAGCTGTTTTTT. Protein sequence: CASSPGLAGEYTGELFF.

V usage is TRBV9 and J usage is TRBJ2-1; the D gene is possibly TRBD1 (5 bases). This CDR3 spans 15 amino acids. Germline loops: CDR1 SGDLS, CDR2 YYNGEE. V lost 0 bases, J lost 3 bases, and 10 bases lay in between. The CDR3 reads CASSVVSQGYNEQFF. As DNA, the CDR3 is TGTGCCAGCAGCGTAGTGTCCCAGGGCTACAATGAGCAGTTCTTC.

The chain joins TRBV9 to TRBJ2-3; 9 bases fit TRBD1. The CDR3 consists of 15 residues. V gave up 4 bases and J gave up 2 bases; unmatched junction bases: 5. The germline CDR1 and CDR2 sequences are SGDLS and YYNGEE. The CDR3 sequence: CASSTRTGDTDTQYF. The CDR3 nucleotides read TGTGCCAGCAGCACAAGGACAGGGGACACAGATACGCAGTATTTT.

The rearrangement uses TRBV5-4 and TRBJ2-2, with 10 bases lining up with TRBD2. The CDR3 spans 16 residues. Losses at the gene ends were 4 bases for V and 0 bases for J; bases not matched to a gene: 3. Germline V gene data show CDR1 as SGHNT and CDR2 as YYREEE (reference sequence). CDR3 protein: CASSATSGANTGELFF. CDR3 sequence (DNA): TGTGCCAGCAGCGCCACTAGCGGGGCGAACACCGGGGAGCTGTTTTTT.

The chain employs TRBV6-5 and TRBJ2-7, with 7 bases that match TRBD1. V gave up 6 bases and J gave up 7 bases; unmatched junction bases: 9. In germline, CDR1 is MNHEY, CDR2 SVGAGI. The CDR3 contains 13 residues. CDR3 loop: CASRYTGAREQYF. The CDR3 DNA is TGTGCCAGCAGATACACAGGGGCTAGGGAGCAGTACTTC.

This rearrangement joins TRBV30 to TRBJ2-1, with 13 nucleotides matching TRBD2. CDR1 and CDR2 from the germline V gene are GTSNPN and SVGIG (reference sequence). V was clipped by 5 bases and J by 4 bases; unmatched bases: 5. This CDR3 contains 15 residues. CDR3 sequence: CAWAGTSGTYNEQFF. DNA for the CDR3: TGTGCCTGGGCCGGGACTAGCGGGACGTACAATGAGCAGTTCTTC. Full variable domain (rest looked up from reference TRBV30 and TRBJ2-1): SQTIHQWPATLVQPVGSPLSLECTVEGTSNPNLYWYRQAAGRGLQLLFYSVGIGQISSEVPQNLSASRPQDRQFILSSKKLLLSDSGFYLCAWAGTSGTYNEQFFGPGTRLTVL.

V usage is TRBV13 and J usage is TRBJ2-1; unclear D gene. The CDR3 sequence is 11 residues long. The germline V gene encodes CDR1 PRHDT and CDR2 FYEKMQ (reference sequence). The V gene lost 8 bases and the J gene lost 4 bases, with 6 bases spanning the gap. The CDR3 nucleotides read TGTGCCAGCGGAGCGTACAATGAGCAGTTCTTC. Its protein is CASGAYNEQFF.

The chain carries TRBV6-5 and TRBJ1-2; TRBD1 matches at 8 bases. V lost 8 bases, J lost 6 bases, and 5 bases stayed unmatched. Germline values: CDR1 MNHEY, CDR2 SVGAGI. The CDR3 totals 12 residues. CDR3 sequence reads: CASSGDRNGYTF. The DNA of the CDR3 is TGTGCCAGCTCCGGGGACAGGAATGGCTACACCTTC.

This chain uses TRBV6-5 with TRBJ1-1; D gene unclear. Per germline, CDR1 MNHEY and CDR2 SVGAGI. V gave up 7 bases and J gave up 5 bases, with 14 bases separating them. The CDR3 extends over 13 amino acids. The CDR3 loop reads CASKQSRGTEAFF. Here the CDR3 DNA reads TGTGCCAGCAAACAGAGTCGTGGAACTGAAGCTTTCTTT.

This clone occurred once. The chain employs TRBV11-2 and TRBJ2-1, with 9 bases identical to TRBD2. The trim removed 0 bases at V and 9 bases at J, leaving 12 bases unmatched. Germline assignment: CDR1 SGHAT and CDR2 FQNNGV. CDR3 length equals 17 residues. As DNA, the CDR3 is TGTGCCAGCAGCTTAGAGGGCAGAGCGGGAGGTTTTGGTGAGCAGTTCTTC. As protein: CASSLEGRAGGFGEQFF.